The source of this T cell receptor (beta chain) is a study of cytotoxic CD8 clonotypes in ibrutinib-treated CLL. Assay used: immunoSEQ multiplex PCR; TCRdb lists only in-frame clones, some missing. The sample yields tens of thousands of clones, just under 70% seen once. The length of the CDR3 is 12 residues. The V gene's germline CDR1 is SGHKS and CDR2 YYEKEE (reference sequence). Between the trimmed V and J ends, which lost 5 bases and 8 bases, there was a span of 11 bases. Sequenced here: PBMCs, sampled after 24 months of ibrutinib treatment. The sequence came from a human donor with chronic lymphocytic leukemia. The V and J genes are TRBV5-5 and TRBJ2-1; the D gene could be TRBD1 or TRBD2 (5 bases each). CDR3 protein: CASSGTGDEQFF. CDR3 nucleotides: TGTGCCAGCAGTGGGACCGGGGATGAGCAGTTCTTC. The entire variable domain, with the rest obtained from reference TRBV5-5 and TRBJ2-1, is as follows: DAGVTQSPTHLIKTRGQQVTLRCSPISGHKSVSWYQQVLGQGPQFIFQYYEKEERGRGNFPDRFSARQFPNYSSELNVNALLLGDSALYLCASSGTGDEQFFGPGTRLTVL.